The 21 T cell receptor beta chains presented below share a single source sample, sequenced in a study of OX40 agonist ivuxolimab in advanced cancers. Sequencing was performed with immunoSEQ multiplex PCR; in TCRdb, only in-frame clones are kept and a portion is missing. The sample contains tens of thousands of clones, less than 95% of which appear only once. Sequences were derived from CD4+ or CD8+ T cells sorted from blood, sampled in a trial of the OX40 agonist ivuxolimab. The origin of the receptors is an adult with an advanced solid tumor such as melanoma, head and neck, liver or kidney cancer.

V gene TRBV6-5 combines with J gene TRBJ2-6; D is unresolved. The CDR3 covers 14 residues. Germline V gene lookup returns CDR1 MNHEY and CDR2 SVGAGI. Trimming cost V 0 bases and J 1 base, with 1 base left between them. The CDR3 nucleotides read TGTGCCAGCAGTTACTCGTCTGGGGCCAACGTCCTGACTTTC. It translates to CASSYSSGANVLTF.

The chain recombines TRBV6-5 with TRBJ1-6; 7 bases align to TRBD1. The length of the CDR3 is 15 residues. The J segment lost 7 bases and the V segment lost 6 bases, leaving 9 bases of the junction unmatched. Germline V gene sequence: CDR1 MNHEY, CDR2 SVGAGI. The CDR3 reads CASRLDRAKNSPLHF. The CDR3 bases are TGTGCCAGCAGACTCGACAGGGCGAAGAATTCACCCCTCCACTTT.

The rearrangement joins TRBV30 to TRBJ1-6, with D perhaps TRBD1 (5 bases). The germline V gene encodes CDR1 GTSNPN and CDR2 SVGIG (reference sequence). Trimming left V 8 bases short and J 9 bases short, with 14 bases between. The length of the CDR3 is 12 residues. The CDR3 DNA is TGTGCCCGGGGGACCTCAATTTCACCCCTCCACTTT. Its protein product is CARGTSISPLHF.

This clone has more than one count but fewer than ten. CDR3 DNA sequence: TGTGCCAGCAGCTTAGGACAGGCCAAATATGGCTACACCTTC. This encodes CASSLGQAKYGYTF. The genes are TRBV7-2 and TRBJ1-2; TRBD1 is a possible D gene (6 bases). Germline V gives CDR1 SGHTA, CDR2 FQGNSA. Trimming stripped 1 base from V and 5 bases from J, with 11 bases between. The CDR3 sequence is 14 residues long.

V is TRBV11-2 and J is TRBJ1-2; D unclear. The CDR3 is 13 amino acids. Germline loops: CDR1 SGHAT, CDR2 FQNNGV. Trimming removed 1 base from V and 6 bases from J, with 9 bases in between. This CDR3 is CASSLASRNGYTF. Here the CDR3 DNA reads TGTGCCAGCAGCTTAGCCTCTAGGAATGGCTACACCTTC.

V is TRBV28 and J is TRBJ1-2; perhaps TRBD1 as D (5 bases). The CDR3 consists of 15 residues. Germline loops: CDR1 MDHEN, CDR2 SYDVKM. Trimming cost V 10 bases and J 1 base, with 19 bases left between them. The CDR3 is CATKARERGNYGYTF. The CDR3 region has the DNA TGTGCCACCAAAGCGAGGGAAAGGGGTAACTATGGCTACACCTTC.

CDR3 protein: CASNSWGYTGELFF. The CDR3 nucleotides are TGTGCCAGCAATTCTTGGGGGTACACCGGGGAGCTGTTTTTT. The J gene is TRBJ2-2, the V gene TRBV5-5, with D tentatively TRBD1 or TRBD2 (5 bases each). The CDR3 spans 14 residues. Germline lookup yields CDR1 SGHKS and CDR2 YYEKEE (reference sequence). Trimming shortened V by 6 bases and J by 3 bases, and 12 bases separated the two germline ends.

The genes are TRBV5-1 and TRBJ2-5; D possibly uses TRBD1 or TRBD2 (6 bases each). The CDR3 runs to 14 residues. V was trimmed by 1 base and J by 4 bases, leaving 11 bases between them. CDR1 and CDR2 (germline): SGHRS, YFSETQ. Here the CDR3 reads CASSLMGGGETQYF. The CDR3 region has the DNA TGCGCCAGCAGCTTGATGGGGGGCGGAGAGACCCAGTACTTC.

The gene calls are TRBV27 and TRBJ2-6; D uncertain. Between the trimmed V and J ends, which lost 3 bases and 0 bases, there was a span of 3 bases. In germline, CDR1 is MNHEY, CDR2 SMNVEV (reference sequence). The CDR3 has 14 amino acids. The CDR3 loop reads CASSLSSGANVLTF. CDR3 in DNA: TGTGCCAGCAGTTTGAGCTCTGGGGCCAACGTCCTGACTTTC.

This chain connects TRBV5-1 to TRBJ1-1, with D uncertain. Germline V gene sequence: CDR1 SGHRS, CDR2 YFSETQ. V dropped 0 bases and J dropped 2 bases, with 14 bases sitting between them. The length of the CDR3 is 16 residues. The CDR3 is CASSLAVGRQNTEAFF. In DNA form, the CDR3 reads TGCGCCAGCAGCTTGGCAGTCGGGCGCCAAAACACTGAAGCTTTCTTT.

This chain links TRBV9 with TRBJ1-4; no firm D call. The CDR3 totals 15 residues. The V gene's germline CDR1 is SGDLS and CDR2 YYNGEE. Trimming stripped 0 bases from V and 4 bases from J, with 10 bases between. The CDR3 protein is CASSVGGSINEKLFF. The CDR3 nucleotides read TGTGCCAGCAGCGTAGGCGGCAGCATTAATGAAAAACTGTTTTTT.

In regard to this clone: The same CDR3 also results from other DNA sequences found in this sample. The J gene is TRBJ2-1, the V gene TRBV9; maybe TRBD2 (6 bases). The CDR3 spans 15 residues. V lost 0 bases and J 10 bases, leaving 17 bases between the germline ends. The germline CDR1 and CDR2 sequences are SGDLS and YYNGEE. CDR3 nucleotides: TGTGCCAGCAGCGTAGAGGGACTGGCGGGGCTAGAGCAGTTCTTC. As protein: CASSVEGLAGLEQFF.

V usage is TRBV25-1 and J usage is TRBJ1-4; the match to TRBD1 covers 7 bases. In germline, CDR1 is MGHDK, CDR2 SYGVNS. CDR3 size: 15 residues. J gave up 8 bases and V 0 bases, and 6 bases lay outside the gene matches. CDR3 sequence (DNA): TGTGCCAGCAGTGAATATCGAGGGGGCAGGGAAAAACTGTTTTTT. As protein: CASSEYRGGREKLFF.

The chain uses TRBV27 and TRBJ1-6; perhaps TRBD1 as D (5 bases). Germline lookup yields CDR1 MNHEY and CDR2 SMNVEV (reference sequence). V was clipped by 6 bases and J by 7 bases, with 16 bases between them. CDR3 length: 15 residues. CDR3 amino acids: CASRLAGRPNSPLHF. Here the CDR3 DNA reads TGTGCCAGCAGACTCGCGGGACGGCCGAATTCACCCCTCCACTTT.

The rearrangement joins TRBV6-1 to TRBJ2-7, with D perhaps matching TRBD2 (5 bases). Trimming took off 3 bases at V and 2 bases at J, with 11 bases between the two ends. This CDR3 contains 14 residues. Germline V gives CDR1 MNHNS, CDR2 SASEGT. The CDR3: CASSERASTYEQYV. The CDR3 region has the DNA TGTGCCAGCAGTGAGAGGGCCAGTACCTACGAGCAGTACGTC.

This chain connects TRBV29-1 to TRBJ1-5; 7 bases match TRBD1. The CDR3 runs 16 residues. V shed 4 bases and J 1 base; nucleotides not matched to a gene: 10. The germline CDR1 and CDR2 sequences are SQVTM and ANQGSEA. CDR3 residues: CSVAGGSGGSNQPQHF. The CDR3 region has the DNA TGCAGCGTTGCCGGGGGGTCAGGGGGGAGCAATCAGCCCCAGCATTTT. Full variable domain (rest looked up from reference TRBV29-1 and TRBJ1-5): SAVISQKPSRDICQRGTSLTIQCQVDSQVTMMFWYRQQPGQSLTLIATANQGSEATYESGFVIDKFPISRPNLTFSTLTVSNMSPEDSSIYLCSVAGGSGGSNQPQHFGDGTRLSIL.

The rearrangement joins TRBV7-2 to TRBJ2-5; 14 positions agree with TRBD2. The CDR3 runs to 17 residues. Trimming cost V 5 bases and J 1 base; bases outside gene matches: 6. The germline gives CDR1 SGHTA, CDR2 FQGNSA. In DNA form, the CDR3 reads TGTGCCAGCAGCCCAGGGACTAGCGGGGGCTTCCAAGAGACCCAGTACTTC. Encoded protein: CASSPGTSGGFQETQYF.

As concerns this clone: Other DNA sequences in this sample translate to the same CDR3. The chain links TRBV25-1 to TRBJ2-3; D is undetermined. This CDR3 is 11 amino acids long. The V end was cut by 4 bases, the J end by 6 bases, with 5 bases between. The germline gives CDR1 MGHDK, CDR2 SYGVNS. The CDR3 loop is CASSVGDTQYF. CDR3 bases: TGTGCCAGCAGTGTCGGGGATACGCAGTATTTT.

The rearrangement links TRBV23-1 to TRBJ2-7; TRBD2 might be the D (5 bases). TRBV23-1 is treated as an ORF (open reading frame) with a function not yet certain. The CDR3 is 15 residues long. The germline V and J ends were trimmed by 2 bases and 2 bases, with 13 bases remaining between them. For the CDR3, the DNA is TGCGCCAGCAGTCAACCTCGAGGGAACCCCTACGAGCAGTACGTC. Its protein product is CASSQPRGNPYEQYV.

V and J are TRBV2 and TRBJ1-2, with D perhaps matching TRBD1 (5 bases). The V end was cut by 5 bases, the J end by 6 bases, with 13 bases between. The CDR3 length is 13 residues. Germline CDR1 reads SNHLY; CDR2 reads FYNNEI. CDR3 protein: CASSRGPEDGYTF. Here the CDR3 DNA reads TGTGCCAGCAGTAGGGGACCCGAAGATGGCTACACCTTC.

The CDR3 bases are TGTGCCAGCAGCGTAGGGGGGGCAGGGTTTTACTCTGGAAACACCATATATTTT. It is translated as CASSVGGAGFYSGNTIYF. The chain joins TRBV9 to TRBJ1-3, with D possibly matching TRBD1 (6 bases). The CDR3 consists of 18 residues. Germline values: CDR1 SGDLS, CDR2 YYNGEE. V dropped 0 bases and J dropped 0 bases, with 16 bases sitting between them. Based on the CDR3 plus reference TRBV9 and TRBJ1-3, the full variable domain is DSGVTQTPKHLITATGQRVTLRCSPRSGDLSVYWYQQSLDQGLQFLIQYYNGEERAKGNILERFSAQQFPDLHSELNLSSLELGDSALYFCASSVGGAGFYSGNTIYFGEGSWLTVV.